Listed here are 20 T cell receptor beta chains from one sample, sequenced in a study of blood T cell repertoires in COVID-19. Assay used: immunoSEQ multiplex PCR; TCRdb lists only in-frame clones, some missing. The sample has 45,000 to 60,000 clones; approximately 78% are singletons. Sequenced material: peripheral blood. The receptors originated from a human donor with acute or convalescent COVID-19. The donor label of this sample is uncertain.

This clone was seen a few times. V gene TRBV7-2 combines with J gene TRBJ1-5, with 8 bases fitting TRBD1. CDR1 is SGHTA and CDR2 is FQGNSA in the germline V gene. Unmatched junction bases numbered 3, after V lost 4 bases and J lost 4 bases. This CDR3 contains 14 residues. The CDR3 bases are TGTGCCAGCAGCTACGACAGGGGAAATCAGCCCCAGCATTTT. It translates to CASSYDRGNQPQHF.

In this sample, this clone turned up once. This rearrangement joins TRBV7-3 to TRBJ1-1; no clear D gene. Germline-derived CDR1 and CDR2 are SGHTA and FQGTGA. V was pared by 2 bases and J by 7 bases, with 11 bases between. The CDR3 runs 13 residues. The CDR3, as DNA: TGTGCCAGCAGCTTATACCAGAATCTTGAAGCTTTCTTT. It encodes CASSLYQNLEAFF.

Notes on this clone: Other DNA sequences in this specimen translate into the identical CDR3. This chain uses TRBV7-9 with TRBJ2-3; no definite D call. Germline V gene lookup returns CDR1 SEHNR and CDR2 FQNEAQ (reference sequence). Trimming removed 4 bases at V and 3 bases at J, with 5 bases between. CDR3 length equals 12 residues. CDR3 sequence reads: CASSSGTDTQYF. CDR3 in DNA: TGTGCCAGCAGCTCCGGGACAGATACGCAGTATTTT. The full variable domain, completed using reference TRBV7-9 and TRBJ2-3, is DTGVSQNPRHKITKRGQNVTFRCDPISEHNRLYWYRQTLGQGPEFLTYFQNEAQLEKSRLLSDRFSAERPKGSFSTLEIQRTEQGDSAMYLCASSSGTDTQYFGPGTRLTVL.

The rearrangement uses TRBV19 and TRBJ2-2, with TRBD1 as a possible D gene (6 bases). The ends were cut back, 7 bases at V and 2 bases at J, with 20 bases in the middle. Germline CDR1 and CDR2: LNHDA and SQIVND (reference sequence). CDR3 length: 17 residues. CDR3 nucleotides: TGTGCCAGTAAGGCCCCCCCCGGGACATCTAACACCGGGGAGCTGTTTTTT. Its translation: CASKAPPGTSNTGELFF.

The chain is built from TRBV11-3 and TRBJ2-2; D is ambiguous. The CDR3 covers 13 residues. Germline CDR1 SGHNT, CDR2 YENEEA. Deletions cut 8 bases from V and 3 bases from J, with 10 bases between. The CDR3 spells CASRRSDTGELFF. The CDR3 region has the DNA TGTGCCAGCCGCCGATCAGACACCGGGGAGCTGTTTTTT.

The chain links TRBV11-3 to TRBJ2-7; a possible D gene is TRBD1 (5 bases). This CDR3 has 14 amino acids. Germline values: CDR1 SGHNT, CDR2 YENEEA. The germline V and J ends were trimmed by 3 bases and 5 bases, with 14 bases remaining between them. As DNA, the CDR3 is TGTGCCAGCAGCTTTCAGGGAATACCTAACGAGCAGTACTTC. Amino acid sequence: CASSFQGIPNEQYF.

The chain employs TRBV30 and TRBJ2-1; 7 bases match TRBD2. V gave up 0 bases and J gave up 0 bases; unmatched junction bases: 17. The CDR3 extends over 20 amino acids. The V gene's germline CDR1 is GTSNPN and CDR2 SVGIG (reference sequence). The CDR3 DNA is TGTGCCTGGAGTGTAAAACGCGACCCCGGGACTACCCGCTCCTACAATGAGCAGTTCTTC. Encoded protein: CAWSVKRDPGTTRSYNEQFF.

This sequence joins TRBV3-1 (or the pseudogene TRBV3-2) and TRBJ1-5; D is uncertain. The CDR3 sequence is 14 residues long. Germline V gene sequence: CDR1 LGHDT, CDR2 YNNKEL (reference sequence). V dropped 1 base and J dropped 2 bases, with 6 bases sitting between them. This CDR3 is CASSQGLGNQPQHF. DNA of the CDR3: TGTGCCAGCAGCCAAGGGTTAGGCAATCAGCCCCAGCATTTT.

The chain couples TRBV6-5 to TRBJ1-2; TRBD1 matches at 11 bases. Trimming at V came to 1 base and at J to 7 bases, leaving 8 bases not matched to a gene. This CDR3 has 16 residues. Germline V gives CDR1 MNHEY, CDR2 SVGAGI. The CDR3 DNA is TGTGCCAGCAGTTACTACTTAGGACAGGGGGCGACTGGCTACACCTTC. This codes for CASSYYLGQGATGYTF.

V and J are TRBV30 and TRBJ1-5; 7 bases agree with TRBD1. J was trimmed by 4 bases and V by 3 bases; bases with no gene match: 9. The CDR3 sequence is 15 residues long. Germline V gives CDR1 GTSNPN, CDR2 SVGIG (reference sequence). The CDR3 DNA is TGTGCCTGGAGCACCTCGGGACAGAGTAATCAGCCCCAGCATTTT. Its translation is CAWSTSGQSNQPQHF.

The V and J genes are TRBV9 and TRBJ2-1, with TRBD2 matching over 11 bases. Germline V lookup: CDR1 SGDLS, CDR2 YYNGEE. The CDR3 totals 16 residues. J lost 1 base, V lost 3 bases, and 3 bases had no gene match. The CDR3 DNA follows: TGTGCCAGCAGCGAGCGACTAGCGGGGTCCTACAATGAGCAGTTCTTC. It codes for CASSERLAGSYNEQFF. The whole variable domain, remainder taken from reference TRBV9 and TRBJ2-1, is DSGVTQTPKHLITATGQRVTLRCSPRSGDLSVYWYQQSLDQGLQFLIQYYNGEERAKGNILERFSAQQFPDLHSELNLSSLELGDSALYFCASSERLAGSYNEQFFGPGTRLTVL.

CDR3 sequence: CASRSRSGLLNEQYF. The CDR3 region has the DNA TGTGCCAGCAGATCCCGCTCAGGCCTTCTTAACGAGCAGTACTTC. The chain employs TRBV13 and TRBJ2-7, with unresolved D. Germline CDR1 and CDR2: PRHDT and FYEKMQ (reference sequence). V was trimmed by 6 bases and J by 5 bases, leaving 20 bases between them. This CDR3 has 15 amino acids.

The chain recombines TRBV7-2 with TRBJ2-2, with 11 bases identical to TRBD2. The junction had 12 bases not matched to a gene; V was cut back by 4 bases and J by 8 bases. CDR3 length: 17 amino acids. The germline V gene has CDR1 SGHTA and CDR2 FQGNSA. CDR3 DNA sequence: TGTGCCAGCAGCTACGATACTAGCGGGAGTAGTAGGGGGGAGCTGTTTTTT. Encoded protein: CASSYDTSGSSRGELFF.

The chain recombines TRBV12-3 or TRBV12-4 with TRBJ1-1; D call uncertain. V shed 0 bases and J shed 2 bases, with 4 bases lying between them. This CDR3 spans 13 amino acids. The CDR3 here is CASSLAANTEAFF. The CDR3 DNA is TGTGCCAGCAGTTTAGCAGCTAACACTGAAGCTTTCTTT.

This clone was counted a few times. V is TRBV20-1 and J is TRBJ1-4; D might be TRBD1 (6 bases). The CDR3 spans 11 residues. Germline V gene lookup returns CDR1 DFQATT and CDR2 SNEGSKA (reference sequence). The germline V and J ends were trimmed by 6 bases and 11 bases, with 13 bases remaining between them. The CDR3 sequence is CSAQFTGKLFF. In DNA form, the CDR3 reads TGCAGTGCCCAATTTACAGGGAAACTGTTTTTT.

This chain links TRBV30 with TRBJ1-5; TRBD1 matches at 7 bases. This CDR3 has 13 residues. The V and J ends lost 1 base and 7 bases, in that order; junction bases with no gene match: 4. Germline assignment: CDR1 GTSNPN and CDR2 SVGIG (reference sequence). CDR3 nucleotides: TGTGCCTGGAGTGACTCAGGGGGGCAGCCCCAGCATTTT. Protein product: CAWSDSGGQPQHF.

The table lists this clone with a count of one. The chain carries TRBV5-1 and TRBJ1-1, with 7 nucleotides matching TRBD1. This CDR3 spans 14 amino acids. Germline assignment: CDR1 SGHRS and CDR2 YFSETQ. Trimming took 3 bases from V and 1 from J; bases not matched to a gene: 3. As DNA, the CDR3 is TGCGCCAGCAGCTGGGGGACAGAGAACACTGAAGCTTTCTTT. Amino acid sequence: CASSWGTENTEAFF.

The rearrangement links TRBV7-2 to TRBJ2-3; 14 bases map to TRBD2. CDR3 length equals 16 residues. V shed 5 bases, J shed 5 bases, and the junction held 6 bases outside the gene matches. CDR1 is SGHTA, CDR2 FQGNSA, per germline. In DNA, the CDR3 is TGTGCCAGCAGCAAGACTAGCGGGGGGGCAGGAGATACGCAGTATTTT. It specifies CASSKTSGGAGDTQYF.

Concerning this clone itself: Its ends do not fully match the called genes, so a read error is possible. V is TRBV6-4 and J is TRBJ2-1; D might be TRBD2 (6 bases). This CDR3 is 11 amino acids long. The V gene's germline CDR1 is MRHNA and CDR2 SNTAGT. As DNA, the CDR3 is TGTGCCAGCAGTGACGGGACTGTTACGGTCTTC. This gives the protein CASSDGTVTVF.

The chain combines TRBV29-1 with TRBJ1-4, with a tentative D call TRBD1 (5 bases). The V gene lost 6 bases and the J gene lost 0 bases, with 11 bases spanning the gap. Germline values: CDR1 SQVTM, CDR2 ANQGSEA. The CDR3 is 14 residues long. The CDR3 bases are TGCAGCGTAGCTGACAGTGCAACTAATGAAAAACTGTTTTTT. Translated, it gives CSVADSATNEKLFF.